These T cell receptor beta chains were read from a single sample in a study of cytomegalovirus exposure and HLA in healthy donors. Measured with immunoSEQ multiplex PCR; TCRdb has only the in-frame clones, and not every one. The listing contains about 110,000 clones. Material for sequencing was PBMCs. The receptor set was obtained from a man aged 35-49 years in good health and CMV-seropositive. CDR3s include the opening cysteine and the closing phenylalanine or tryptophan. A D gene is named only where the DNA matches it firmly.

v_gene	j_gene	d_gene	len	CDR3nt	CDR3aa
TRBV7-8	TRBJ2-5	TRBD2	15	TGTGCCAGCAGCTTGAGCGGGAGGGCCCAGGAGACCCAGTACTTC	CASSLSGRAQETQYF
TRBV5-1	TRBJ2-5	NA	15	TGCGCCAGCAGCTTCGGTTTGGGGCAACAAGAGACCCAGTACTTC	CASSFGLGQQETQYF
TRBV19	TRBJ1-1	TRBD1	13	TGTGCCAGTAATGTCGGACAGGGGGAGTTGGGCTTCTTT	CASNVGQGELGFF
TRBV5-8	TRBJ2-1	TRBD2	18	TGTGCCAGCAGCTTACTCGGGACTAGCGGATTCTCCTACAATGAGCAGTTCTTC	CASSLLGTSGFSYNEQFF
TRBV6-1	TRBJ2-7	TRBD1	14	TGTGCCAGCAGTGAACCGGGACAGGGGGTCGAGCAGTACTTC	CASSEPGQGVEQYF
TRBV18	TRBJ2-5	TRBD2	14	TGTGCCAGCTCACCGGGACTAATCCAAGAGACCCAGTACTTC	CASSPGLIQETQYF
TRBV7-9	TRBJ2-7	TRBD2	17	TGTGCCAGCAGCTCTCCCCGGACTAGCGGGAGCCAGGGAGAGCAGTACTTC	CASSSPRTSGSQGEQYF
TRBV7-3	TRBJ2-1	NA	15	TGTGCCAGCAGCTTAACGCCAGGGGCTTCGGATGAGCAGTTCTTC	CASSLTPGASDEQFF
TRBV5-1	TRBJ2-1	TRBD2	13	TGCGCCTGCAAGGAAGGGGCGGGAGATGAGCAGTTCTTC	CACKEGAGDEQFF
TRBV5-6	TRBJ1-5	NA	19	TGTGCCAGCAGCTTTTATAGACTTCCCGGGAACGATCGCAATCAGCCCCAGCATTTT	CASSFYRLPGNDRNQPQHF
TRBV5-6	TRBJ2-3	TRBD2	14	TGTGCCAGCAGCTTAGGACTAGTTGCAGATACGCAGTATTTT	CASSLGLVADTQYF
TRBV28	TRBJ2-5	NA	13	TGTGCCAGCAGGTTCAGGTCCTTGGGGACCCAGTACTTC	CASRFRSLGTQYF
TRBV5-6	TRBJ2-3	TRBD2	15	TGTGCCAGCAGCTTGGGCGGGAGAGGGACAGATACGCAGTATTTT	CASSLGGRGTDTQYF